This T cell receptor beta chain was retrieved from a study of cytomegalovirus exposure and HLA in healthy donors. The table lists this clone with a count of one. Antigen unknown. Study results and limitations: Exclusion as indistinguishable affected some V segments, including TRBV6-2 and TRBV6-3.

The PCR made use of 60 Vbeta and 13 Jbeta primers. Only in-frame clones appear in the TCRdb table, and some are missing; sequencing was by immunoSEQ multiplex PCR. The sample shows 100,000 to 120,000 clones, around 73% of them seen only once. V lost 2 bases, J lost 0 bases, and 5 bases stayed unmatched. The CDR3 runs 17 residues. Germline V CDR1 and CDR2: SGDLS, YYNGEE. Sequences were obtained from PBMCs. The chain recombines TRBV9 with TRBJ2-3, with 11 bases matching TRBD2. The TCR comes from a woman in her twenties or thirties in good health and CMV-seropositive. The CDR3 DNA follows: TGTGCCAGCAGCGTGGGGGGACTAGCGGATAGCACAGATACGCAGTATTTT. This encodes CASSVGGLADSTDTQYF.